The entry below describes one TCR beta chain. The data were taken from a study of shared clonotypes between healthy human individuals. Clones were read by immunoSEQ multiplex PCR, and TCRdb kept only the in-frame ones, dropping some. In the table there are 2.3 million or so clones, just over 90% of which are singletons. The TCR comes from a man aged 18 to 29 in good health. Some clones in this sample may be carry-over from other donors' samples. The sequenced sample consisted of naive CD4+ T cells from PBMCs. The subset was: CD45RA+ positively selected.

CDR3 residues: CASSPNGLNTDTQYF. CDR3 coding DNA: TGTGCCAGCTCACCAAACGGACTGAACACAGATACGCAGTATTTT. The gene calls are TRBV18 and TRBJ2-3; tentatively, D is TRBD2 (5 bases). The CDR3 totals 15 residues. Germline V gene lookup returns CDR1 KGHSH and CDR2 LQKENI. V shed 2 bases and J shed 2 bases, with 11 bases lying between them.